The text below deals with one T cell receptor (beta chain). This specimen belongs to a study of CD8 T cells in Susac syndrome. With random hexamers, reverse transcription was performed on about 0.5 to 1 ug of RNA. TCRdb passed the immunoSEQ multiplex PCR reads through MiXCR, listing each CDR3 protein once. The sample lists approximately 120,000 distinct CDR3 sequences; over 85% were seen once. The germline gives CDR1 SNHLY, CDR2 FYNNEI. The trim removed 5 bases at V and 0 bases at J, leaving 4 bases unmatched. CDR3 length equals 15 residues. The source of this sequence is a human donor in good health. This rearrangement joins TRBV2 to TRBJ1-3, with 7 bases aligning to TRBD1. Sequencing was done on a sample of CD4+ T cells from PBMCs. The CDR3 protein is CASSTTGVSGNTIYF. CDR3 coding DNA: TGTGCCAGCAGTACTACAGGGGTCTCTGGAAACACCATATATTTT.